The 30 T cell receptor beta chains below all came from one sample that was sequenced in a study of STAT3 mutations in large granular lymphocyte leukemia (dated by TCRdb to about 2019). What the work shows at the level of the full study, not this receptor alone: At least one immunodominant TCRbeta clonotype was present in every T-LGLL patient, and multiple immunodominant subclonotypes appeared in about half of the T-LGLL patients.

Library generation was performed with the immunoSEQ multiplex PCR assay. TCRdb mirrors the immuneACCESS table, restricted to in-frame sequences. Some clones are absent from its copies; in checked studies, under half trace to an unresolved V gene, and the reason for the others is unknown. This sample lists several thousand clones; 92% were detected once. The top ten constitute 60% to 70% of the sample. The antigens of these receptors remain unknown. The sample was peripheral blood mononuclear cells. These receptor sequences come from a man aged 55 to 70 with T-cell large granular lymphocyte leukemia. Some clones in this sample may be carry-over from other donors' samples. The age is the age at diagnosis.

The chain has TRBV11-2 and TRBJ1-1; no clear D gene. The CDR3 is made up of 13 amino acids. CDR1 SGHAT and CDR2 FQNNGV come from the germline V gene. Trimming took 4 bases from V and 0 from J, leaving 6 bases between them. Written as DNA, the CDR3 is TGTGCCAGCAGCTCGCAGATGAACACTGAAGCTTTCTTT. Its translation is CASSSQMNTEAFF.

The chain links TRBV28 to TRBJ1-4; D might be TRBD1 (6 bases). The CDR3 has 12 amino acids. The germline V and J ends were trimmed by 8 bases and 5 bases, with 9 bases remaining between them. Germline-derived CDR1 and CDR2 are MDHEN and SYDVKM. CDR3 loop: CASRDTNEKLFF. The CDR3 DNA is TGTGCCAGCCGGGACACAAATGAAAAACTGTTTTTT.

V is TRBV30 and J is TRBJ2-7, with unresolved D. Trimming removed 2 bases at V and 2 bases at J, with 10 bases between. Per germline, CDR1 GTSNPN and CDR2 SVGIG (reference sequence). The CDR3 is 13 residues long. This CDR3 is CAWSPGGTYEQYF. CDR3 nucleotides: TGTGCCTGGAGTCCGGGTGGAACCTACGAGCAGTACTTC. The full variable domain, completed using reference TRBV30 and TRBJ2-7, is SQTIHQWPATLVQPVGSPLSLECTVEGTSNPNLYWYRQAAGRGLQLLFYSVGIGQISSEVPQNLSASRPQDRQFILSSKKLLLSDSGFYLCAWSPGGTYEQYFGPGTRLTVT.

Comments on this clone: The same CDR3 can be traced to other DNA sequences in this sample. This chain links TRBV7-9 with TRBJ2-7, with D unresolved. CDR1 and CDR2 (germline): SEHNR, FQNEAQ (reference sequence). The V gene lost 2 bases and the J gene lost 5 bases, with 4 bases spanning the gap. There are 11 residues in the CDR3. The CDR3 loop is CASSLLDEQYF. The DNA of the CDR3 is TGTGCCAGCAGCTTACTTGACGAGCAGTACTTC. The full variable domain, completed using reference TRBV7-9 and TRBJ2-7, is DTGVSQNPRHKITKRGQNVTFRCDPISEHNRLYWYRQTLGQGPEFLTYFQNEAQLEKSRLLSDRFSAERPKGSFSTLEIQRTEQGDSAMYLCASSLLDEQYFGPGTRLTVT.

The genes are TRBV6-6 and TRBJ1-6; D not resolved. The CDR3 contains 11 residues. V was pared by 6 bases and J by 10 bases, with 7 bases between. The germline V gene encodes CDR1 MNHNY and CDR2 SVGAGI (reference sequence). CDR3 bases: TGTGCCAGCAGCGGCGAGTCACCCCTCCACTTT. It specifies CASSGESPLHF.

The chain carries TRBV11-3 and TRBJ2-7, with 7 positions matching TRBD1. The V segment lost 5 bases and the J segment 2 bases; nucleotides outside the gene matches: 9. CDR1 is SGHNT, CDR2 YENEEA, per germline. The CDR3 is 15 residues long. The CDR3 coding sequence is TGTGCCAGCAGCCCAAATTCAGGGGGAGCCTACGAGCAGTACTTC. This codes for CASSPNSGGAYEQYF.

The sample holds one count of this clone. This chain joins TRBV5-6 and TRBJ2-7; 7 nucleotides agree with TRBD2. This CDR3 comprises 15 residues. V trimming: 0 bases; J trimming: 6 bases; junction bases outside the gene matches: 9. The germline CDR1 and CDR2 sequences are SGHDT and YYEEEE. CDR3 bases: TGTGCCAGCAGCTTGGTGGGCGGGAGCGCGGGCGAGCAGTACTTC. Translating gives CASSLVGGSAGEQYF.

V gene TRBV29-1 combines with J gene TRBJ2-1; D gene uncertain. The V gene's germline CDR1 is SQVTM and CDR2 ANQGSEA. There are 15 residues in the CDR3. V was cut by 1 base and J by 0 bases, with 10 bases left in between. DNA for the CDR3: TGCAGCGTTGAAGGCCTACCCGACTCCTACAATGAGCAGTTCTTC. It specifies CSVEGLPDSYNEQFF.

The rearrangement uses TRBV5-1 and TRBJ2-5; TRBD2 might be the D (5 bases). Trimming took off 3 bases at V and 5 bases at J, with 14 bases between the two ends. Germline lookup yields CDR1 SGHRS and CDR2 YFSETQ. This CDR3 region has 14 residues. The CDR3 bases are TGCGCCAGCAGCTCCACGAGGGCCCAGGAGACCCAGTACTTC. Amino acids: CASSSTRAQETQYF. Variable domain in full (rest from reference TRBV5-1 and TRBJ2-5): KAGVTQTPRYLIKTRGQQVTLSCSPISGHRSVSWYQQTPGQGLQFLFEYFSETQRNKGNFPGRFSGRQFSNSRSEMNVSTLELGDSALYLCASSSTRAQETQYFGPGTRLLVL.

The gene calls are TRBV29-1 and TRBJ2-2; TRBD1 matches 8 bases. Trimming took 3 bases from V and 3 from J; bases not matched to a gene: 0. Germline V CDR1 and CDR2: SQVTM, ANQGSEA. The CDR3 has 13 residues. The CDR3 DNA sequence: TGCAGCGTTGAGGACAGGGACACCGGGGAGCTGTTTTTT. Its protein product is CSVEDRDTGELFF.

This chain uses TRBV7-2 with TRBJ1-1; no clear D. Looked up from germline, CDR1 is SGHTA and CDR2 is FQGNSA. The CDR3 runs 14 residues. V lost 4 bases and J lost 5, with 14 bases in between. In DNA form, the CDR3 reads TGTGCCAGCAGCTCGAGGGTAGGATTAACTGAAGCTTTCTTT. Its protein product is CASSSRVGLTEAFF.

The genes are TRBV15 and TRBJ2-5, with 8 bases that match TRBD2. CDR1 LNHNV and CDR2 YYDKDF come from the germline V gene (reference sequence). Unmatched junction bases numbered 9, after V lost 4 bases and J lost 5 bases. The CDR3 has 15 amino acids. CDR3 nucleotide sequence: TGTGCCACCAGCACCCGACGGGGGGGCACGGAGACCCAGTACTTC. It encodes CATSTRRGGTETQYF.

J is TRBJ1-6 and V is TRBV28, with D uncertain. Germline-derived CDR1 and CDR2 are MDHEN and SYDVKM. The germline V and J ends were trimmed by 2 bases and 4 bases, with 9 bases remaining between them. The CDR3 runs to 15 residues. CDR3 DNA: TGTGCCAGCAGTTTAGGGCACCTATATAATTCACCCCTCCACTTT. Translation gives CASSLGHLYNSPLHF.

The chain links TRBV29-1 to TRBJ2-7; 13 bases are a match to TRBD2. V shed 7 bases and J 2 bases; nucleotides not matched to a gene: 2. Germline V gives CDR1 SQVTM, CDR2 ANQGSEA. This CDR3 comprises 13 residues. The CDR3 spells CSAGLAGAYEQYF. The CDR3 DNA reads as TGCAGCGCCGGACTAGCGGGGGCCTACGAGCAGTACTTC.

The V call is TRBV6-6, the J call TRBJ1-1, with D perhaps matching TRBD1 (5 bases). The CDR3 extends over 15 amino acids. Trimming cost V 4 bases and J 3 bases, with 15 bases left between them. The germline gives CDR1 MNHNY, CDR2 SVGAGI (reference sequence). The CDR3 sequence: CASSSGTAWDTEAFF. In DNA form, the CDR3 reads TGTGCCAGCAGTTCCGGGACTGCATGGGACACTGAAGCTTTCTTT.

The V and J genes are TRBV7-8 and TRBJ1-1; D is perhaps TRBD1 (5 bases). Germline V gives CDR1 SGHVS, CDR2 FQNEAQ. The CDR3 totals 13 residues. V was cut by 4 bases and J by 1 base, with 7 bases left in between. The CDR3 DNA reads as TGTGCCAGCAGCTCCGGGGGGAACACTGAAGCTTTCTTT. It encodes CASSSGGNTEAFF.

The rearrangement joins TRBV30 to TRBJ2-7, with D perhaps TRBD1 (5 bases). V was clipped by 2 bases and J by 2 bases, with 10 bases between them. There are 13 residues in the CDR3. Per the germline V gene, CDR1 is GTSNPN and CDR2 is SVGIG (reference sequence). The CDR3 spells CAWSQQEAYEQYF. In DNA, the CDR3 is TGTGCCTGGAGTCAACAGGAAGCCTACGAGCAGTACTTC. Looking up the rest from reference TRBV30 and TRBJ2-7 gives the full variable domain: SQTIHQWPATLVQPVGSPLSLECTVEGTSNPNLYWYRQAAGRGLQLLFYSVGIGQISSEVPQNLSASRPQDRQFILSSKKLLLSDSGFYLCAWSQQEAYEQYFGPGTRLTVT.

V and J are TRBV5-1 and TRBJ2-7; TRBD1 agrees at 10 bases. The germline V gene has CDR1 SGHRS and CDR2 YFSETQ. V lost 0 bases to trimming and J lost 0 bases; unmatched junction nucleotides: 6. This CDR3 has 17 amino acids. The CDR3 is CASSLETGGKSSYEQYF. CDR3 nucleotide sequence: TGCGCCAGCAGCTTGGAGACAGGGGGCAAAAGCTCCTACGAGCAGTACTTC.

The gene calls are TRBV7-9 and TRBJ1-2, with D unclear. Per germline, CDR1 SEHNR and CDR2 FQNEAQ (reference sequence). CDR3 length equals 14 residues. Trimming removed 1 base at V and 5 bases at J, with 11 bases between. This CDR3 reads CASSLEPDQYGYTF. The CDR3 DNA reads TGTGCCAGCAGCTTAGAGCCAGACCAGTATGGCTACACCTTC.

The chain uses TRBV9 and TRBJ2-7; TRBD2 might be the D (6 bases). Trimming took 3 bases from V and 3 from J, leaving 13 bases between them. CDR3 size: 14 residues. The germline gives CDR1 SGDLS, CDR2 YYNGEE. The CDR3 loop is CASSAGTQGYEQYF. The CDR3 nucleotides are TGTGCCAGCAGCGCTGGGACTCAAGGCTACGAGCAGTACTTC.

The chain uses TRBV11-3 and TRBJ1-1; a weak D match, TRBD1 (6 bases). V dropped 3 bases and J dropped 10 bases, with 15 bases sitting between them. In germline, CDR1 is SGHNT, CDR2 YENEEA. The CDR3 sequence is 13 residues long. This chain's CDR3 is CASSLGDRQGAFF. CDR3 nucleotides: TGTGCCAGCAGCTTGGGAGACAGGCAGGGAGCTTTCTTT.

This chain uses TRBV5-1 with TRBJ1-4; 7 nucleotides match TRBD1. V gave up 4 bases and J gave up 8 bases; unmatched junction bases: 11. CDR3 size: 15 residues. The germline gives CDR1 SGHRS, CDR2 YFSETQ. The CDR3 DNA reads TGCGCCAGCAGCCTCGGGACAGCCGGCGAAGAAAAACTGTTTTTT. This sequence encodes CASSLGTAGEEKLFF.

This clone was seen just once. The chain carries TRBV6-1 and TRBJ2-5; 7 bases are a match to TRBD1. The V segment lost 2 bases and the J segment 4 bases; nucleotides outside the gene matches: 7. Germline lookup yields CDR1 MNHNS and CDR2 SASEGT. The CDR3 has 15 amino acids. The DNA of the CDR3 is TGTGCCAGCAGTGAAACGACGACAGGGACAGAGACCCAGTACTTC. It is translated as CASSETTTGTETQYF.

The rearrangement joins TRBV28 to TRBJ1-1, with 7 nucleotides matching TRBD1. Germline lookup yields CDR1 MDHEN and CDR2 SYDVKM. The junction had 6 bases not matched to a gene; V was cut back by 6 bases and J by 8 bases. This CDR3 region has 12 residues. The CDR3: CASRSRTGEAFF. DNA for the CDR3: TGTGCCAGCAGATCTCGGACAGGAGAAGCTTTCTTT. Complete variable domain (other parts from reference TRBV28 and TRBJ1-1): DVKVTQSSRYLVKRTGEKVFLECVQDMDHENMFWYRQDPGLGLRLIYFSYDVKMKEKGDIPEGYSVSREKKERFSLILESASTNQTSMYLCASRSRTGEAFFGQGTRLTVV.

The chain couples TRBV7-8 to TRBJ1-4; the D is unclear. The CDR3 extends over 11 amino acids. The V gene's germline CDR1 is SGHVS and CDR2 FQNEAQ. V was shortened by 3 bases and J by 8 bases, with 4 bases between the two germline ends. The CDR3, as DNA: TGTGCCAGCAGCTTTGGCGAAAAACTGTTTTTT. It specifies CASSFGEKLFF.

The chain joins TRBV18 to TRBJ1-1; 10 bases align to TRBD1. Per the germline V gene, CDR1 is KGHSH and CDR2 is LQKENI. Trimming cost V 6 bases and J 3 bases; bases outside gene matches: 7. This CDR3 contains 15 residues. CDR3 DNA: TGTGCCAGCTCCGCGACAGGGGGCGCCGACACTGAAGCTTTCTTT. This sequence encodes CASSATGGADTEAFF.

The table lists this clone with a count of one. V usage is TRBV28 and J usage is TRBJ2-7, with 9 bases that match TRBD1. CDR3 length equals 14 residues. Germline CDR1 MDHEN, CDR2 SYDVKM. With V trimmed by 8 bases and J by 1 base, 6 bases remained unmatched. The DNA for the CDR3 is TGTGCCAGCTACACAGGGGGCTCTTCCTACGAGCAGTACTTC. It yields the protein CASYTGGSSYEQYF.

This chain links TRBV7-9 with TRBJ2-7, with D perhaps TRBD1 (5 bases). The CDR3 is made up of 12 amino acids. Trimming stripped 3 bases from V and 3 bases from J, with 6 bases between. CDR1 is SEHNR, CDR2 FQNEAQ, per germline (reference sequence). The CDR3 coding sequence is TGTGCCAGCAGCTTTACAGGCTACGAGCAGTACTTC. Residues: CASSFTGYEQYF.

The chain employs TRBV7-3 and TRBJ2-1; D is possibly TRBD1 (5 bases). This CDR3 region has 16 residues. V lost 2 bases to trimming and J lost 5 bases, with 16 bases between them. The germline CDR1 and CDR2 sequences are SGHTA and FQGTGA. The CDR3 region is CASSLWGQPKDNEQFF. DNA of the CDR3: TGTGCCAGCAGCTTATGGGGCCAACCCAAGGACAATGAGCAGTTCTTC.

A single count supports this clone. CDR3 region: CASSLGGKNTGELFF. The CDR3, as DNA: TGCGCCAGCAGCTTGGGTGGCAAGAACACCGGGGAGCTGTTTTTT. The chain couples TRBV5-1 to TRBJ2-2; D uncertain. CDR3 length: 15 amino acids. Trimming cost V 0 bases and J 1 base, with 7 bases left between them. Germline V gene sequence: CDR1 SGHRS, CDR2 YFSETQ.